This paragraph covers one T cell receptor (beta chain) sequence. Original processing methods: Reference gene primer amplification gave nucleated cell count estimates. Sequencing used immunoSEQ multiplex PCR; TCRdb keeps in-frame clones, though not all of them. V and J calls and clone size come straight from that table; D and trimming were deduced from the DNA. The repertoire has nearly 350,000 clones, less than 90% of them found once; the top ten carry under 1.3%. This entry is derived from a study of blood T cell repertoires in COVID-19. Study-level background: COVID-19 samples collected from the United States, Italy and Spain covered acute and convalescent phases.

The CDR3 length is 14 residues. The V end was cut by 3 bases, the J end by 1 base, with 9 bases between. Germline-derived CDR1 and CDR2 are LNHDA and SQIVND (reference sequence). The chain is built from TRBV19 and TRBJ1-1; D is perhaps TRBD1 (5 bases). This TCR was recovered from a woman aged 25 to 39 who had recovered from COVID-19. Sequencing was done on a sample of PBMCs or T cells enriched from blood (not recorded which). CDR3 sequence (DNA): TGTGCCAGTAGTATCTGGCAGGGGAACACTGAAGCTTTCTTT. Residues: CASSIWQGNTEAFF.